The 17 T cell receptor beta chains given below trace back to one sample, sequenced in a study of sequential checkpoint blockade in melanoma. Only in-frame clones appear in the TCRdb table, and some are missing; sequencing was by immunoSEQ multiplex PCR. The table has tens of thousands of clones, approximately 85% seen once. The treatment here: randomized to nivolumab then ipilimumab (arm A) or the reverse (arm B). Sequenced material: CD8+ T cells sorted from blood (inferred from file names), taken from a patient given nivolumab and ipilimumab in sequence. The receptors stem from a human donor with melanoma.

The chain uses TRBV19 and TRBJ2-7; D might be TRBD1 (6 bases). Germline V gives CDR1 LNHDA, CDR2 SQIVND (reference sequence). V gave up 1 base and J gave up 5 bases, with 6 bases separating them. The CDR3 spans 12 residues. The CDR3 DNA reads as TGTGCCAGTAGTATAGCAGGGGACGAGCAGTACTTC. Amino acids: CASSIAGDEQYF. Drawing the rest from reference TRBV19 and TRBJ2-7, the complete variable domain is DGGITQSPKYLFRKEGQNVTLSCEQNLNHDAMYWYRQDPGQGLRLIYYSQIVNDFQKGDIAEGYSVSREKKESFPLTVTSAQKNPTAFYLCASSIAGDEQYFGPGTRLTVT.

This clone appeared a single time. The chain employs TRBV19 and TRBJ2-2; weak D call: TRBD2 (5 bases). Germline CDR1 is LNHDA and CDR2 is SQIVND (reference sequence). V was cut by 4 bases and J by 6 bases, with 9 bases left in between. The CDR3 has 13 amino acids. The CDR3 spells CASSTAGAGELFF. The CDR3 DNA reads as TGTGCCAGTAGTACCGCGGGTGCCGGGGAGCTGTTTTTT.

The chain combines TRBV27 with TRBJ2-7, with TRBD1 matching over 11 bases. CDR1 MNHEY and CDR2 SMNVEV come from the germline V gene (reference sequence). After removal of 5 bases from V and 6 bases from J, the junction contained 0 bases not matched to a gene. The CDR3 totals 12 residues. This chain's CDR3 is CASSGTGGEQYF. CDR3 sequence (DNA): TGTGCCAGCAGTGGGACAGGGGGCGAGCAGTACTTC.

V usage is TRBV2 and J usage is TRBJ1-2, with TRBD1 matching 8 bases. Trimming at V came to 3 bases and at J to 2 bases, leaving 5 bases not matched to a gene. Germline lookup yields CDR1 SNHLY and CDR2 FYNNEI. The CDR3 sequence is 15 residues long. The CDR3 region is CASSDRQGANYGYTF. The CDR3 nucleotides are TGTGCCAGCAGTGACCGCCAGGGGGCCAACTATGGCTACACCTTC.

The J gene is TRBJ2-7, the V gene TRBV11-2; 7 nucleotides align to TRBD1. The germline V gene encodes CDR1 SGHAT and CDR2 FQNNGV. Trimming removed 4 bases from V and 3 bases from J; junction bases left unmatched: 6. The CDR3 loop spans 14 amino acids. The CDR3 here is CASSSGTEFYEQYF. CDR3 coding DNA: TGTGCCAGCAGCTCCGGGACAGAATTCTACGAGCAGTACTTC. Full variable domain (outside the CDR3, taken from reference TRBV11-2 and TRBJ2-7): EAGVAQSPRYKIIEKRQSVAFWCNPISGHATLYWYQQILGQGPKLLIQFQNNGVVDDSQLPKDRFSAERLKGVDSTLKIQPAKLEDSAVYLCASSSGTEFYEQYFGPGTRLTVT.

The chain couples TRBV27 to TRBJ2-7; TRBD1 might be the D (5 bases). The germline CDR1 and CDR2 sequences are MNHEY and SMNVEV (reference sequence). The length of the CDR3 is 13 residues. The V gene lost 8 bases and the J gene lost 1 base, with 12 bases spanning the gap. This CDR3 is CASGPGNSYEQYF. The CDR3 DNA reads as TGTGCCAGCGGCCCAGGGAATTCCTACGAGCAGTACTTC.

The chain carries TRBV27 and TRBJ2-5; D may be TRBD1 (6 bases). The J call may be incorrect, as the DNA end agrees better with TRBJ2-7. From germline, CDR1 is MNHEY and CDR2 SMNVEV (reference sequence). This CDR3 has 14 amino acids. The CDR3 nucleotides are TGTGCCAGCAGTTTCGACAGGAACTCCTACGAGCAGTACTTC. Translated: CASSFDRNSYEQYF.

The chain combines TRBV13 with TRBJ2-7; tentatively, D is TRBD1 (5 bases). Per germline, CDR1 PRHDT and CDR2 FYEKMQ (reference sequence). Trimming stripped 5 bases from V and 6 bases from J, with 17 bases between. The CDR3 runs to 14 residues. In DNA, the CDR3 is TGTGCCAGCAGCCCCAGGGCCTCCCCCGGCGAGCAGTACTTC. This encodes CASSPRASPGEQYF.

The chain has TRBV7-9 and TRBJ2-5, with a tentative D call TRBD1 (6 bases). The CDR3 length is 16 residues. Trimming took 5 bases from V and 7 from J, leaving 23 bases between them. The germline V gene encodes CDR1 SEHNR and CDR2 FQNEAQ (reference sequence). The CDR3 sequence: CASSPTVGHAGGTQYF. CDR3 nucleotide sequence: TGTGCCAGCAGCCCGACAGTGGGACACGCTGGGGGGACCCAGTACTTC.

Worth noting for this clone: The same CDR3 arises from other DNA sequences in this sample as well. This sequence joins TRBV20-1 and TRBJ1-1, with unresolved D. Between the trimmed V and J ends, which lost 4 bases and 1 base, there was a span of 4 bases. CDR1 DFQATT and CDR2 SNEGSKA come from the germline V gene (reference sequence). This CDR3 has 11 residues. DNA for the CDR3: TGCAGTGCTACAAAGAACACTGAAGCTTTCTTT. Encoded protein: CSATKNTEAFF.

This clone was observed a handful of times. The chain recombines TRBV5-4 with TRBJ1-3, with 8 bases lining up with TRBD1. V dropped 8 bases and J dropped 3; count of bases not matched to a gene: 7. The CDR3 has 14 residues. Germline CDR1 SGHNT, CDR2 YYREEE (reference sequence). CDR3 region: CASSRGQGGNTIYF. For the CDR3, the DNA is TGTGCCAGTAGCAGGGGGCAAGGTGGAAACACCATATATTTT.

This clone has a handful of counts. Other DNA sequences in the same sample also yield this CDR3. The rearrangement joins TRBV6-5 to TRBJ2-2, with D possibly TRBD2 on 6 matching bases. V gave up 8 bases and J gave up 7 bases, with 11 bases separating them. The germline V gene encodes CDR1 MNHEY and CDR2 SVGAGI. The CDR3 sequence is 12 residues long. The CDR3 coding sequence is TGTGCCAGCCAATTGGGGGGCGGGGAGCTGTTTTTT. This gives the protein CASQLGGGELFF.

The chain has TRBV6-5 and TRBJ2-2; D is perhaps TRBD2 (6 bases). The V end lost 0 bases, the J end lost 7 bases, and 12 bases lay between the germline ends. CDR3 length: 15 residues. The germline gives CDR1 MNHEY, CDR2 SVGAGI. CDR3 nucleotides: TGTGCCAGCAGTTACTCCCAGACGGGGGACGGGGAGCTGTTTTTT. It specifies CASSYSQTGDGELFF.

The genes are TRBV7-9 and TRBJ2-5, with 9 bases that match TRBD1. Near its end, the DNA agrees better with TRBJ2-7, so the J call may be wrong. Germline V gene data show CDR1 as SEHNR and CDR2 as FQNEAQ (reference sequence). This CDR3 spans 15 amino acids. Here the CDR3 DNA reads TGTGCCAGCAGCTTAGCGCTGGGGGACAGGGACGAGCAGTACTTC. Translation: CASSLALGDRDEQYF.

A note on this clone: One junction end disagrees with the germline gene, perhaps due to a read error. J is TRBJ1-2 and V is TRBV29-1, with D maybe TRBD1 (5 bases). CDR1 is SQVTM and CDR2 is ANQGSEA in the germline V gene. This CDR3 comprises 15 residues. The CDR3: CSVDSTVGVNYGFTF. The CDR3 bases are TGCAGCGTTGACTCGACAGTCGGAGTTAACTATGGCTTCACCTTC.

The V and J genes are TRBV27 and TRBJ1-2; 8 positions agree with TRBD1. The V gene end was trimmed by 5 bases and the J gene end by 1 base; junction bases not matched to a gene: 12. This CDR3 has 17 residues. The germline V gene has CDR1 MNHEY and CDR2 SMNVEV (reference sequence). The CDR3 here is CASSQRYGQGVNYGYTF. The CDR3 nucleotides read TGTGCCAGCAGTCAACGTTACGGACAGGGAGTTAACTATGGCTACACCTTC.

For the CDR3, the DNA is TGTGCCAGCAGCTTTAGGACAGCTCTAGCCAAAAACATTCAGTACTTC. Its protein is CASSFRTALAKNIQYF. V and J are TRBV13 and TRBJ2-4; a possible D gene is TRBD1 (6 bases). The germline gives CDR1 PRHDT, CDR2 FYEKMQ (reference sequence). Trimming shortened V by 3 bases and J by 0 bases, and 12 bases separated the two germline ends. The CDR3 length is 16 residues.